The 22 T cell receptor beta chains listed next were all sequenced from one sample in a study of T cell changes during pregnancy in multiple sclerosis. The method was immunoSEQ multiplex PCR; TCRdb's version includes in-frame clones alone and lacks a portion of them. The sample records about 35,000 clones, around nine tenths being singletons. Sequenced here: CD8+ T cells from peripheral blood mononuclear cells, sampled in the third trimester of pregnancy. The receptors were sampled from a female donor with multiple sclerosis, enrolled in a pregnancy study.

V and J are TRBV19 and TRBJ2-1, with TRBD2 identical over 9 bases. CDR3 size: 16 residues. Unmatched junction bases numbered 5, after V lost 5 bases and J lost 0 bases. Germline V CDR1 and CDR2: LNHDA, SQIVND (reference sequence). The CDR3, as DNA: TGTGCCAGTAGTCCGTATAGCGGGGGCTCCTACAATGAGCAGTTCTTC. This gives the protein CASSPYSGGSYNEQFF.

The V and J genes are TRBV14 and TRBJ2-1; 10 bases match TRBD2. The germline gives CDR1 SGHDN, CDR2 FVKESK. This CDR3 contains 16 residues. V lost 2 bases to trimming and J lost 4 bases; unmatched junction nucleotides: 5. CDR3 sequence: CASSQLGTSDYNEQFF. The CDR3 DNA reads TGTGCCAGCAGCCAACTCGGGACTAGCGATTACAATGAGCAGTTCTTC.

The rearrangement uses TRBV9 and TRBJ1-1; D gene ambiguous. CDR3 length: 13 residues. V was pared by 2 bases and J by 5 bases, with 10 bases between. Germline V gene data show CDR1 as SGDLS and CDR2 as YYNGEE. CDR3 residues: CASSVAGATEAFF. The CDR3 nucleotides are TGTGCCAGCAGCGTCGCGGGAGCAACTGAAGCTTTCTTT. Full variable domain (remainder filled in from reference TRBV9 and TRBJ1-1): DSGVTQTPKHLITATGQRVTLRCSPRSGDLSVYWYQQSLDQGLQFLIQYYNGEERAKGNILERFSAQQFPDLHSELNLSSLELGDSALYFCASSVAGATEAFFGQGTRLTVV.

The V gene is TRBV9, the J gene TRBJ2-2; 12 bases fit TRBD2. Germline CDR1 SGDLS, CDR2 YYNGEE. Trimming took 3 bases from V and 3 from J; bases not matched to a gene: 3. The CDR3 runs 16 residues. Here the CDR3 DNA reads TGTGCCAGCAGCGGACGACTAGCGGGGGACACCGGGGAGCTGTTTTTT. It yields the protein CASSGRLAGDTGELFF.

The chain uses TRBV7-9 and TRBJ1-2, with D possibly TRBD1 on 5 matching bases. Per the germline V gene, CDR1 is SEHNR and CDR2 is FQNEAQ (reference sequence). The CDR3 extends over 12 amino acids. V was clipped by 3 bases and J by 6 bases, with 8 bases between them. In DNA, the CDR3 is TGTGCCAGCAGCTTTGGAGGGGATGGCTACACCTTC. It is translated as CASSFGGDGYTF. The full variable domain, its missing parts supplied by reference TRBV7-9 and TRBJ1-2, is DTGVSQNPRHKITKRGQNVTFRCDPISEHNRLYWYRQTLGQGPEFLTYFQNEAQLEKSRLLSDRFSAERPKGSFSTLEIQRTEQGDSAMYLCASSFGGDGYTFGSGTRLTVV.

The chain is built from TRBV4-2 and TRBJ2-3, with D perhaps matching TRBD2 (7 bases). This CDR3 is 16 amino acids long. CDR1 and CDR2 (germline): LGHNA, YNFKEQ. Deletions cut 1 base from V and 5 bases from J, with 16 bases between. In DNA, the CDR3 is TGTGCCAGCAGCCAAGTGGGTGGGGGGGCGGGAGATACGCAGTATTTT. Its translation: CASSQVGGGAGDTQYF.

The V call is TRBV6-4, the J call TRBJ1-1, with 8 bases that match TRBD1. Germline V gene lookup returns CDR1 MRHNA and CDR2 SNTAGT. This CDR3 region has 15 residues. V shed 4 bases and J 4 bases; nucleotides not matched to a gene: 8. CDR3 residues: CASSASNTGGTEAFF. The CDR3 bases are TGTGCCAGCAGTGCCTCGAACACAGGGGGCACTGAAGCTTTCTTT.

V gene TRBV14 combines with J gene TRBJ2-1; 7 nucleotides line up with TRBD2. After removal of 3 bases from V and 4 bases from J, the junction contained 9 bases not matched to a gene. This CDR3 contains 16 residues. The germline V gene has CDR1 SGHDN and CDR2 FVKESK. In DNA, the CDR3 is TGTGCCAGCAGCCAGGGAGGGATTCCCCCATACAATGAGCAGTTCTTC. Amino acid sequence: CASSQGGIPPYNEQFF.

A single count supports this clone. V gene TRBV29-1 combines with J gene TRBJ2-7; 13 nucleotides line up with TRBD2. The germline V gene encodes CDR1 SQVTM and CDR2 ANQGSEA. The CDR3 sequence is 15 residues long. The trim removed 7 bases at V and 2 bases at J, leaving 8 bases unmatched. DNA of the CDR3: TGCAGCGGACTAGCGGGGGGCCAACCACCCTACGAGCAGTACTTC. Amino acids: CSGLAGGQPPYEQYF.

CDR3 nucleotides: TGCGCCAGCAGTCACCATAGCGGGGTTGCCTACAATGAGCAGTTCTTC. It translates to CASSHHSGVAYNEQFF. V is TRBV23-1 and J is TRBJ2-1, with TRBD2 matching over 8 bases. TRBV23-1 is an ORF, with its function uncertain. The CDR3 sequence is 16 residues long. J was trimmed by 2 bases and V by 3 bases; bases with no gene match: 6.

The count of this clone is one. This chain uses TRBV27 with TRBJ2-7; 10 positions agree with TRBD1. Germline CDR1 is MNHEY and CDR2 is SMNVEV (reference sequence). Trimming cost V 5 bases and J 2 bases; bases outside gene matches: 6. This CDR3 comprises 15 residues. CDR3 bases: TGTGCCAGCAGTATCTCGGGACAGGGGACCTACGAGCAGTACTTC. Amino acid sequence: CASSISGQGTYEQYF.

The rearrangement joins TRBV9 to TRBJ1-1; TRBD1 agrees at 9 bases. The CDR3 runs to 15 residues. The germline V gene encodes CDR1 SGDLS and CDR2 YYNGEE. V lost 4 bases and J lost 2; bases outside the gene matches: 6. The CDR3 DNA sequence: TGTGCCAGCAGCCACAGGGGGCTGAAAAACACTGAAGCTTTCTTT. It specifies CASSHRGLKNTEAFF.

V is TRBV27 and J is TRBJ1-1; no clear D gene. Germline loops: CDR1 MNHEY, CDR2 SMNVEV (reference sequence). The CDR3 covers 14 residues. Trimming removed 6 bases at V and 0 bases at J, with 11 bases between. The CDR3 DNA sequence: TGTGCCAGCAGGCCTTATAGCATGAACACTGAAGCTTTCTTT. Translating gives CASRPYSMNTEAFF.

The J gene is TRBJ2-1, the V gene TRBV7-9, with a weak D call TRBD1 (7 bases). CDR3 length: 16 amino acids. In germline, CDR1 is SEHNR, CDR2 FQNEAQ (reference sequence). V lost 5 bases, J lost 1 base, and 15 bases lay in between. CDR3 protein: CASSHLQGGSYNEQFF. The CDR3 nucleotides read TGTGCCAGCAGCCATCTTCAGGGGGGTTCCTACAATGAGCAGTTCTTC.

This chain links TRBV5-4 with TRBJ1-2; 9 bases agree with TRBD1. Per the germline V gene, CDR1 is SGHNT and CDR2 is YYREEE (reference sequence). The CDR3 loop spans 14 amino acids. V was pared by 0 bases and J by 6 bases, with 3 bases of the junction left unmatched. The CDR3 DNA reads TGTGCCAGCAGCTTGGGGACAGGGGTAGATGGCTACACCTTC. Translation gives CASSLGTGVDGYTF.

The chain has TRBV29-1 and TRBJ2-6; D is possibly TRBD2 (5 bases). The CDR3 totals 12 residues. Germline lookup yields CDR1 SQVTM and CDR2 ANQGSEA. Trimming took 7 bases from V and 1 from J, leaving 5 bases between them. CDR3 loop: CSAGSGANVLTF. CDR3 coding DNA: TGCAGCGCGGGGTCTGGGGCCAACGTCCTGACTTTC.

The chain has TRBV12-5 and TRBJ2-5; TRBD1 aligns across 8 bases. The junction had 5 bases not matched to a gene; V was cut back by 2 bases and J by 3 bases. CDR1 LGHNT and CDR2 FRNRAP come from the germline V gene. There are 15 residues in the CDR3. The DNA for the CDR3 is TGTGCTAGTGGTTTGACATCGACAGGGGAAGAGACCCAGTACTTC. Translation gives CASGLTSTGEETQYF.

The chain combines TRBV19 with TRBJ1-5, with 8 bases that match TRBD1. This CDR3 comprises 13 residues. The germline CDR1 and CDR2 sequences are LNHDA and SQIVND (reference sequence). V lost 6 bases and J lost 7; bases outside the gene matches: 5. The CDR3 protein is CASSGQGYQPQHF. Here the CDR3 DNA reads TGTGCCAGTAGCGGACAGGGATACCAGCCCCAGCATTTT. Combining the CDR3 with reference TRBV19 and TRBJ1-5 gives the whole variable domain DGGITQSPKYLFRKEGQNVTLSCEQNLNHDAMYWYRQDPGQGLRLIYYSQIVNDFQKGDIAEGYSVSREKKESFPLTVTSAQKNPTAFYLCASSGQGYQPQHFGDGTRLSIL.

The V gene is TRBV4-2, the J gene TRBJ1-2, with 7 bases identical to TRBD1. CDR3 length: 15 amino acids. Unmatched junction bases numbered 8, after V lost 6 bases and J lost 1 base. Germline lookup yields CDR1 LGHNA and CDR2 YNFKEQ. The CDR3 loop is CASRSPGQDNYGYTF. In DNA form, the CDR3 reads TGTGCCAGCAGGTCCCCCGGACAGGATAACTATGGCTACACCTTC.

This clone came up a few times. The chain combines TRBV6-4 with TRBJ2-7; D perhaps matches TRBD2 (7 bases). Trimming pared 2 bases from V and 6 bases from J, leaving 14 bases between. Germline V gene lookup returns CDR1 MRHNA and CDR2 SNTAGT. The CDR3 extends over 14 amino acids. The CDR3 region is CASSDGGGAGEQYF. The CDR3 DNA reads as TGTGCCAGCAGTGACGGAGGGGGGGCCGGCGAGCAGTACTTC.

Details on this clone: The junction does not match germline at one end; this may be a read error. This CDR3 is also generated by other DNA sequences in the sample. The chain employs TRBV7-3 and TRBJ1-5; D may be TRBD1 (5 bases). The CDR3 sequence is 12 residues long. The V gene's germline CDR1 is SGHTA and CDR2 FQGTGA. The DNA of the CDR3 is TGTGCCAGCCGCGGACATAGGCAGCCCCAACATTTT. It specifies CASRGHRQPQHF.

As DNA, the CDR3 is TGTGCCAGCAGAACTAGCGAGGTCTCCTACAATGAGCAGTTCTTC. Protein sequence: CASRTSEVSYNEQFF. The chain uses TRBV11-2 and TRBJ2-1; 7 bases are a match to TRBD2. This CDR3 is 15 amino acids long. CDR1 SGHAT and CDR2 FQNNGV come from the germline V gene. Trimming removed 6 bases from V and 0 bases from J; junction bases left unmatched: 5. The full variable domain, with the rest looked up from reference TRBV11-2 and TRBJ2-1, is EAGVAQSPRYKIIEKRQSVAFWCNPISGHATLYWYQQILGQGPKLLIQFQNNGVVDDSQLPKDRFSAERLKGVDSTLKIQPAKLEDSAVYLCASRTSEVSYNEQFFGPGTRLTVL.